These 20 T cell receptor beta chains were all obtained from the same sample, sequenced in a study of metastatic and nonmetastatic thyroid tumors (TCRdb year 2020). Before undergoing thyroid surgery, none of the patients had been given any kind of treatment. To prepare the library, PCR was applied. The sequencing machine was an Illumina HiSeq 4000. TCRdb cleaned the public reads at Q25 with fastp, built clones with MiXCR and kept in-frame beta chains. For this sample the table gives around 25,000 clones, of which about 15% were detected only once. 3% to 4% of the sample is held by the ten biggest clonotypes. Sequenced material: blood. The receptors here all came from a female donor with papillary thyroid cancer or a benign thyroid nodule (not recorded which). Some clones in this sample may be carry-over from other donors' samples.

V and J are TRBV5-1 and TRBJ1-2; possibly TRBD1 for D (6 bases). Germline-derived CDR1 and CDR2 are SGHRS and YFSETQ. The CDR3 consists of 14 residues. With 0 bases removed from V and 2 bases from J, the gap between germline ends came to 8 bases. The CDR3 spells CASSLEGQNYGYTF. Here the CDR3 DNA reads TGCGCCAGCAGCTTGGAAGGACAGAACTATGGCTACACCTTC.

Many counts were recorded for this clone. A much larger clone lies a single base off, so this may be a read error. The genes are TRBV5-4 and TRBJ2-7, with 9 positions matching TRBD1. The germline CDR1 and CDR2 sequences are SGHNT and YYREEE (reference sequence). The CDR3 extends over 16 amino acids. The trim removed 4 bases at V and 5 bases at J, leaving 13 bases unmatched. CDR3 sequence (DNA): TGTGCCAGCAGCCATCCCCGGGGACAGGGTAACCACGAGCAGTACTTC. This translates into CASSHPRGQGNHEQYF.

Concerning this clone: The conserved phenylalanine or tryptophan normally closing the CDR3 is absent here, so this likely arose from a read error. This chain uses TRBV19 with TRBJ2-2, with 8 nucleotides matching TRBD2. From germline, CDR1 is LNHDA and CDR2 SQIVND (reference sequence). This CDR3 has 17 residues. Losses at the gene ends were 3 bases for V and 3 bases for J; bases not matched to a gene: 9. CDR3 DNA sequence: TGTGCCAGTAGTATGATAGCGGGATGTACAGACACCGGGGAGCTGTTTCTT. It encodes CASSMIAGCTDTGELFL.

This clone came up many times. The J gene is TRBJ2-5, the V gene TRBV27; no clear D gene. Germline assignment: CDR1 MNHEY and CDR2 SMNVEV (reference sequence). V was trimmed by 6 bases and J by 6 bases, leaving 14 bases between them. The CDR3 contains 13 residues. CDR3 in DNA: TGTGCCAGCAGCCCGGTCGACGGCCAGACCCAGTACTTC. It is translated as CASSPVDGQTQYF.

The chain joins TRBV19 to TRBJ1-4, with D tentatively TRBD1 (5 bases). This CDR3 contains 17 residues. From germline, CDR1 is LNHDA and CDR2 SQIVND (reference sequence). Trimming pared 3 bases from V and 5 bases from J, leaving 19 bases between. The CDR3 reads CASSMPRDGTGNEKLFF. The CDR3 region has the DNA TGTGCCAGTAGTATGCCCCGCGACGGGACTGGGAATGAAAAACTGTTTTTT. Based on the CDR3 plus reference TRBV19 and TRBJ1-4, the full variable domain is DGGITQSPKYLFRKEGQNVTLSCEQNLNHDAMYWYRQDPGQGLRLIYYSQIVNDFQKGDIAEGYSVSREKKESFPLTVTSAQKNPTAFYLCASSMPRDGTGNEKLFFGSGTQLSVL.

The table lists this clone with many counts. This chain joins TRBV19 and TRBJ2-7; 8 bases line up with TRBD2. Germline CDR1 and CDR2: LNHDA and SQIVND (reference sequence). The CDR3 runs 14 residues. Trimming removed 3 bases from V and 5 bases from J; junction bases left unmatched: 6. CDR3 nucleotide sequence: TGTGCCAGTAGTATTTCAAGCGGGAGCGACGAGCAGTACTTC. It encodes CASSISSGSDEQYF.

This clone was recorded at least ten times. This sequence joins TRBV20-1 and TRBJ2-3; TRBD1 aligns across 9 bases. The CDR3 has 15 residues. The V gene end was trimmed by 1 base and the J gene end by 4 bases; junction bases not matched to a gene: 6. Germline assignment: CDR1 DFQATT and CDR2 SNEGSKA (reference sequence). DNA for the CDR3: TGCAGTGCTAGAGTGCCGGGACAGGGAGCAGATACGCAGTATTTT. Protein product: CSARVPGQGADTQYF.

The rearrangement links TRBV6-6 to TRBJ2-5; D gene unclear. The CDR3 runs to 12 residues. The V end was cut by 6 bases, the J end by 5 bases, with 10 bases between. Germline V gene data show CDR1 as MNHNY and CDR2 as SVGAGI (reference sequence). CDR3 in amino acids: CASSLSRETQYF. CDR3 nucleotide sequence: TGTGCCAGCAGCTTATCGAGGGAGACCCAGTACTTC.

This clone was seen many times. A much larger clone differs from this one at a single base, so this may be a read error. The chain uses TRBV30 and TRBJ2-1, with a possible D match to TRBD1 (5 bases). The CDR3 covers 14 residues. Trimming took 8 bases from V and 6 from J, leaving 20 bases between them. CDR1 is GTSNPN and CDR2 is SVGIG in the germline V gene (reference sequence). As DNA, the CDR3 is TGTGCCCGTCCCTCGACAGAGCACCCCAATGAGCAGTTCTTC. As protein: CARPSTEHPNEQFF.

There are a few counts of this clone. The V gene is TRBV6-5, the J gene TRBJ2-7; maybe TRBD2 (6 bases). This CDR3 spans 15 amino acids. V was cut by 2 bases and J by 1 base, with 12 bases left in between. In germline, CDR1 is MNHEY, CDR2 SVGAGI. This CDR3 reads CASSYAGIDSYEQYF. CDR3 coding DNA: TGTGCCAGCAGTTACGCGGGGATTGATTCCTACGAGCAGTACTTC.

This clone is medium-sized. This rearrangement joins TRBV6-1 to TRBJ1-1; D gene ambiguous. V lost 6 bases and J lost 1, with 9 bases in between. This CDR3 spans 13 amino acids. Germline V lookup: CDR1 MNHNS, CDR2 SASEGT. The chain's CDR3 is CASRTRQNTEAFF. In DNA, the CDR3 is TGTGCCAGCAGAACCAGACAGAACACTGAAGCTTTCTTT.

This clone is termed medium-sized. CDR3 bases: TGTGCCAGCAGTTTAGGTAACAATGAGCAGTTCTTC. The encoded protein is CASSLGNNEQFF. This chain uses TRBV6-1 with TRBJ2-1; D is undetermined. The ends were cut back, 5 bases at V and 5 bases at J, with 7 bases in the middle. CDR1 is MNHNS, CDR2 SASEGT, per germline. This CDR3 is 12 amino acids long.

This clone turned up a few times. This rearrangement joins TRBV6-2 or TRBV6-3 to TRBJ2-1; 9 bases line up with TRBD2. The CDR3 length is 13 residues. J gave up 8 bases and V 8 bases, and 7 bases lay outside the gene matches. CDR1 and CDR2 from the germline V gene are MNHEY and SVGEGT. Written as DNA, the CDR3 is TGTGCCAGCGATAGCGGGAGACGAGATGAGCAGTTCTTC. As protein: CASDSGRRDEQFF.

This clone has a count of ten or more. CDR3 region: CASRTSGTSYEQYF. The CDR3, as DNA: TGTGCCAGCAGGACTAGCGGGACTTCCTACGAGCAGTACTTC. The chain joins TRBV5-6 to TRBJ2-7, with 11 bases identical to TRBD2. The germline CDR1 and CDR2 sequences are SGHDT and YYEEEE. Unmatched junction bases numbered 2, after V lost 5 bases and J lost 1 base. This CDR3 spans 14 amino acids.

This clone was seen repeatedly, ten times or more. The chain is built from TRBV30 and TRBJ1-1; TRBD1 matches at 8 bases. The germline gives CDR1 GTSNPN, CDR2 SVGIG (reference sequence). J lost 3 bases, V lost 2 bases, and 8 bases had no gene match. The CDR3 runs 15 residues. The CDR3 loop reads CAWSPWQGADTEAFF. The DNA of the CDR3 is TGTGCCTGGAGTCCCTGGCAGGGGGCAGACACTGAAGCTTTCTTT.

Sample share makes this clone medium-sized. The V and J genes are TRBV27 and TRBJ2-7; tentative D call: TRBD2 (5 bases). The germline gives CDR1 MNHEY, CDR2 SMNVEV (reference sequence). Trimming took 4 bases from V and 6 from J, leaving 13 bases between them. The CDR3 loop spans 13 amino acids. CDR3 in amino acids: CASSWLPGTEQYF. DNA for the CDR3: TGTGCCAGCAGTTGGCTACCGGGAACCGAGCAGTACTTC.

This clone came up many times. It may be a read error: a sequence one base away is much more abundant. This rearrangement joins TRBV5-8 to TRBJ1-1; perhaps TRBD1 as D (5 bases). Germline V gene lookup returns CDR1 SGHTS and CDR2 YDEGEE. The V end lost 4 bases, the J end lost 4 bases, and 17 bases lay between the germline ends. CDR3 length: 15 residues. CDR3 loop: CASSVSLRDGTEAFF. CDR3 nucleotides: TGTGCCAGCAGCGTAAGCCTCAGGGATGGCACTGAAGCTTTCTTT. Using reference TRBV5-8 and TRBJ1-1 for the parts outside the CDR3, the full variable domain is EAGVTQSPTHLIKTRGQQATLRCSPISGHTSVYWYQQALGLGLQFLLWYDEGEERNRGNFPPRFSGRQFPNYSSELNVNALELEDSALYLCASSVSLRDGTEAFFGQGTRLTVV.

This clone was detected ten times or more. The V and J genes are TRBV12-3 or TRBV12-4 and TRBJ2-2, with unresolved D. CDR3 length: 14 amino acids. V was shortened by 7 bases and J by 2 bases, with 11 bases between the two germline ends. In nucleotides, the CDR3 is TGTGCCAGCATCGTTTCAACTAACACCGGGGAGCTGTTTTTT. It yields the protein CASIVSTNTGELFF.

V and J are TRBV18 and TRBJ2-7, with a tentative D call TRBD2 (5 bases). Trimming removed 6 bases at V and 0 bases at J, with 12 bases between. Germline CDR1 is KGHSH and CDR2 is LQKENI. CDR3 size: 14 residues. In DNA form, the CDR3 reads TGTGCCAGCTCCACGGGGTTTACCTCCTACGAGCAGTACTTC. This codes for CASSTGFTSYEQYF.

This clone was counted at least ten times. CDR3 sequence (DNA): TGTGCCAGCAGTGAAGAGAAGACAGGGGGACCTAATTCACCCCTCCACTTT. This sequence encodes CASSEEKTGGPNSPLHF. J is TRBJ1-6 and V is TRBV2; 9 bases match TRBD1. The V gene end was trimmed by 1 base and the J gene end by 6 bases; junction bases not matched to a gene: 7. This CDR3 region has 17 residues. Germline V gene data show CDR1 as SNHLY and CDR2 as FYNNEI. Full variable domain (rest looked up from reference TRBV2 and TRBJ1-6): EPEVTQTPSHQVTQMGQEVILRCVPISNHLYFYWYRQILGQKVEFLVSFYNNEISEKSEIFDDQFSVERPDGSNFTLKIRSTKLEDSAMYFCASSEEKTGGPNSPLHFGNGTRLTVT.